This T cell receptor beta chain was identified in a study of T cells after yellow fever vaccination. With 4 bases removed from V and 2 bases from J, the gap between germline ends came to 12 bases. Per germline, CDR1 SGHRS and CDR2 YFSETQ. CDR3 length equals 14 residues. MiXCR, run by TCRdb on the 5' RACE reads, gives a single entry per CDR3 protein. The data contain roughly 500,000 distinct CDR3 sequences, about 19% of them seen just once; the ten biggest clones take up roughly 13%. The receptor comes from a man aged 30 to 45 who received the YFV17D yellow fever vaccine. The sequences come from PBMCs, collected 15 days after the yellow fever booster vaccination. The chain has TRBV5-1 and TRBJ1-2; D may be TRBD1 (5 bases). The CDR3 loop reads CASSLGQPNYGYTF. CDR3 DNA: TGCGCCAGCAGCCTCGGACAACCCAACTATGGCTACACCTTC.